Each of the 4 T cell receptor beta chains below was sequenced from the same sample in a study of blood T cells in healthy people across ages (dated by TCRdb to between 2014 and 2016). Receptor amplification or capture employed 5' RACE. TCRdb lists the instrument as Illumina HiSeq 2500. A second roughly 6 to 12 cycle PCR used a sample-barcoded 5' primer and a J-beta primer mix. The raw public data were reprocessed by TCRdb itself: fastp quality trimming at Q25, MiXCR clonotype calling, in-frame beta chains only. Each CDR3 protein gets just one entry, which takes the most common genes and DNA from the rows behind it. This sample holds around 800,000 distinct CDR3 sequences; around 25% were observed only once. The ten most abundant clones make up approximately 2.9% of the sample. This sample also belongs to another study, concerning T cells of mothers and their children.

Material for sequencing was blood. Receptors originate from a boy younger than 18 in good health.

V usage is TRBV29-1 and J usage is TRBJ2-1; TRBD1 aligns across 8 bases. Germline V gene data show CDR1 as SQVTM and CDR2 as ANQGSEA. This CDR3 contains 14 residues. Germline trimming cut 2 bases from V and 2 bases from J; bases unmatched to any gene: 2. As DNA, the CDR3 is TGCAGCGTTGAAAAACAGGGGGCCTACAATGAGCAGTTCTTC. The encoded protein is CSVEKQGAYNEQFF.

This clonotype occurred a few times. The chain employs TRBV5-4 and TRBJ2-6; tentatively, D is TRBD1 (5 bases). CDR1 is SGHNT, CDR2 YYREEE, per germline (reference sequence). The CDR3 extends over 14 amino acids. Deletions cut 6 bases from V and 4 bases from J, with 11 bases between. The CDR3 spells CASTDRPGANVLTF. In DNA, the CDR3 is TGTGCCAGCACCGACAGACCCGGGGCCAACGTCCTGACTTTC.

A few counts support this clonotype. J is TRBJ2-7 and V is TRBV27; 7 bases map to TRBD1. V shed 4 bases, J shed 4 bases, and the junction held 10 bases outside the gene matches. There are 15 residues in the CDR3. The germline V gene has CDR1 MNHEY and CDR2 SMNVEV (reference sequence). CDR3 residues: CASSSRQGRAYEQYF. The CDR3 DNA reads TGTGCCAGCAGTTCCCGACAGGGCCGGGCTTACGAGCAGTACTTC.

This CDR3 reads CASSEYPTGGGETQYF. The CDR3 nucleotides read TGCGCCAGCAGCGAATATCCTACAGGGGGAGGAGAGACCCAGTACTTC. The gene calls are TRBV5-1 and TRBJ2-5, with 8 positions matching TRBD1. This CDR3 is 16 amino acids long. The germline gives CDR1 SGHRS, CDR2 YFSETQ. Losses at the gene ends were 4 bases for V and 4 bases for J; bases not matched to a gene: 12.